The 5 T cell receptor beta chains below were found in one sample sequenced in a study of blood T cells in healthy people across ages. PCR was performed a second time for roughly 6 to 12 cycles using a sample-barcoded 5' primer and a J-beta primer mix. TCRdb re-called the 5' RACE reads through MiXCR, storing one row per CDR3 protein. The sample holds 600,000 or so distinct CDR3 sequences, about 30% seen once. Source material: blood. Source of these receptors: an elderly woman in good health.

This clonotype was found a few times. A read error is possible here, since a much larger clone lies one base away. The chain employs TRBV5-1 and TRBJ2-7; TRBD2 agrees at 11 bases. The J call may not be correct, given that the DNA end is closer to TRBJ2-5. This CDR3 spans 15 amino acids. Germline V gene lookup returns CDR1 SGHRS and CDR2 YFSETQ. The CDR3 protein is CASSLDPTSGGTQYF. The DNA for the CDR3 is TGCGCCAGCAGCCTCGACCCTACTAGCGGGGGGACCCAGTACTTC.

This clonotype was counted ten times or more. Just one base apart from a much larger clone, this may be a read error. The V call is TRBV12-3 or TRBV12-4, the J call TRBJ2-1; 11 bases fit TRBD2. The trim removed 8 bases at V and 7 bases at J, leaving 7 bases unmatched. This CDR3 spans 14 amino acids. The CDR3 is CASERTSGWNEQFF. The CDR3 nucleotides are TGTGCCAGCGAGAGGACTAGCGGGTGGAATGAGCAGTTCTTC.

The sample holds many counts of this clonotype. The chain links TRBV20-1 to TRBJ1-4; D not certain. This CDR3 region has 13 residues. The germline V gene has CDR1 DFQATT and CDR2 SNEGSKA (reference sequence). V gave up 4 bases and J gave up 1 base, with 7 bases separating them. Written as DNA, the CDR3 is TGCAGTGCTATAAGGGAAACTAATGAAAAACTGTTTTTT. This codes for CSAIRETNEKLFF.

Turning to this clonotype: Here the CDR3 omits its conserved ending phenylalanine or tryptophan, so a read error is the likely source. The CDR3 nucleotides read TGCAGCGTTGCCCTTAGACTAGCAGCCCTTGGGGAGCAGTACATC. It codes for CSVALRLAALGEQYI. The V call is TRBV29-1, the J call TRBJ2-7, with 7 bases matching TRBD2. V lost 4 bases to trimming and J lost 7 bases; unmatched junction nucleotides: 16. This CDR3 is built from 15 residues. The germline V gene encodes CDR1 SQVTM and CDR2 ANQGSEA.

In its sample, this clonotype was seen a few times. CDR3 sequence (DNA): TGTGCCAGCTCACCAGGTCAGGGCTCCACGCAGTATTTT. Translated, it gives CASSPGQGSTQYF. The chain has TRBV18 and TRBJ2-3; perhaps TRBD1 as D (5 bases). This CDR3 spans 13 amino acids. Germline CDR1 KGHSH, CDR2 LQKENI. V lost 2 bases to trimming and J lost 9 bases, with 12 bases between them.